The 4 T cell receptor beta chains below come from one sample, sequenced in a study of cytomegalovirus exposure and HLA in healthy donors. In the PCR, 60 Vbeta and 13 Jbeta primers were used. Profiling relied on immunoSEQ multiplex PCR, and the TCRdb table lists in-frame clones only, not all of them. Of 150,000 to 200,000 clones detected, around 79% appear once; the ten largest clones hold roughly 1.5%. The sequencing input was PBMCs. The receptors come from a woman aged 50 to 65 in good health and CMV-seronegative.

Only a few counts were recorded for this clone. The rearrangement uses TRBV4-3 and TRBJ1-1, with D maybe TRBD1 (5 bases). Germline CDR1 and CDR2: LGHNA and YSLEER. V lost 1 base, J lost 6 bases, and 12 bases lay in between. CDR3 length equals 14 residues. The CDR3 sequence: CASSQVYGTAEAFF. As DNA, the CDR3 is TGCGCCAGCAGCCAAGTCTACGGGACTGCTGAAGCTTTCTTT.

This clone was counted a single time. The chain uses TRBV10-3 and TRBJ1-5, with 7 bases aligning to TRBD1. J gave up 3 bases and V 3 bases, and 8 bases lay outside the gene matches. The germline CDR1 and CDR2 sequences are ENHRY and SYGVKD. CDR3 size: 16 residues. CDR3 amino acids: CAISENRGPLNQPQHF. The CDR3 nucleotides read TGTGCCATCAGTGAAAACAGGGGCCCCCTCAATCAGCCCCAGCATTTT.

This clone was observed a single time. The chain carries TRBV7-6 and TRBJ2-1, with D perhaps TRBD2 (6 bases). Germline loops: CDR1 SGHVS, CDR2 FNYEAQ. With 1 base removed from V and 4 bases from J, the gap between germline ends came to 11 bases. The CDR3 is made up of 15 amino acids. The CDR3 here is CASSLGPSEYNEQFF. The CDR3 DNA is TGTGCCAGCAGCTTAGGGCCTAGCGAGTACAATGAGCAGTTCTTC. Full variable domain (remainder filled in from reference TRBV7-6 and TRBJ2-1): GAGVSQSPRYKVTKRGQDVALRCDPISGHVSLYWYRQALGQGPEFLTYFNYEAQQDKSGLPNDRFSAERPEGSISTLTIQRTEQRDSAMYRCASSLGPSEYNEQFFGPGTRLTVL.

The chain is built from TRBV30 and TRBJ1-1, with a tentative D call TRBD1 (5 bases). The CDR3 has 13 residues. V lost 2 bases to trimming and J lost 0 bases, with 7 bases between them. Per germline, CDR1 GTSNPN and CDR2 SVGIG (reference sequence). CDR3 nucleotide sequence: TGTGCCTGGAGTCGACAGTTGAACACTGAAGCTTTCTTT. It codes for CAWSRQLNTEAFF.